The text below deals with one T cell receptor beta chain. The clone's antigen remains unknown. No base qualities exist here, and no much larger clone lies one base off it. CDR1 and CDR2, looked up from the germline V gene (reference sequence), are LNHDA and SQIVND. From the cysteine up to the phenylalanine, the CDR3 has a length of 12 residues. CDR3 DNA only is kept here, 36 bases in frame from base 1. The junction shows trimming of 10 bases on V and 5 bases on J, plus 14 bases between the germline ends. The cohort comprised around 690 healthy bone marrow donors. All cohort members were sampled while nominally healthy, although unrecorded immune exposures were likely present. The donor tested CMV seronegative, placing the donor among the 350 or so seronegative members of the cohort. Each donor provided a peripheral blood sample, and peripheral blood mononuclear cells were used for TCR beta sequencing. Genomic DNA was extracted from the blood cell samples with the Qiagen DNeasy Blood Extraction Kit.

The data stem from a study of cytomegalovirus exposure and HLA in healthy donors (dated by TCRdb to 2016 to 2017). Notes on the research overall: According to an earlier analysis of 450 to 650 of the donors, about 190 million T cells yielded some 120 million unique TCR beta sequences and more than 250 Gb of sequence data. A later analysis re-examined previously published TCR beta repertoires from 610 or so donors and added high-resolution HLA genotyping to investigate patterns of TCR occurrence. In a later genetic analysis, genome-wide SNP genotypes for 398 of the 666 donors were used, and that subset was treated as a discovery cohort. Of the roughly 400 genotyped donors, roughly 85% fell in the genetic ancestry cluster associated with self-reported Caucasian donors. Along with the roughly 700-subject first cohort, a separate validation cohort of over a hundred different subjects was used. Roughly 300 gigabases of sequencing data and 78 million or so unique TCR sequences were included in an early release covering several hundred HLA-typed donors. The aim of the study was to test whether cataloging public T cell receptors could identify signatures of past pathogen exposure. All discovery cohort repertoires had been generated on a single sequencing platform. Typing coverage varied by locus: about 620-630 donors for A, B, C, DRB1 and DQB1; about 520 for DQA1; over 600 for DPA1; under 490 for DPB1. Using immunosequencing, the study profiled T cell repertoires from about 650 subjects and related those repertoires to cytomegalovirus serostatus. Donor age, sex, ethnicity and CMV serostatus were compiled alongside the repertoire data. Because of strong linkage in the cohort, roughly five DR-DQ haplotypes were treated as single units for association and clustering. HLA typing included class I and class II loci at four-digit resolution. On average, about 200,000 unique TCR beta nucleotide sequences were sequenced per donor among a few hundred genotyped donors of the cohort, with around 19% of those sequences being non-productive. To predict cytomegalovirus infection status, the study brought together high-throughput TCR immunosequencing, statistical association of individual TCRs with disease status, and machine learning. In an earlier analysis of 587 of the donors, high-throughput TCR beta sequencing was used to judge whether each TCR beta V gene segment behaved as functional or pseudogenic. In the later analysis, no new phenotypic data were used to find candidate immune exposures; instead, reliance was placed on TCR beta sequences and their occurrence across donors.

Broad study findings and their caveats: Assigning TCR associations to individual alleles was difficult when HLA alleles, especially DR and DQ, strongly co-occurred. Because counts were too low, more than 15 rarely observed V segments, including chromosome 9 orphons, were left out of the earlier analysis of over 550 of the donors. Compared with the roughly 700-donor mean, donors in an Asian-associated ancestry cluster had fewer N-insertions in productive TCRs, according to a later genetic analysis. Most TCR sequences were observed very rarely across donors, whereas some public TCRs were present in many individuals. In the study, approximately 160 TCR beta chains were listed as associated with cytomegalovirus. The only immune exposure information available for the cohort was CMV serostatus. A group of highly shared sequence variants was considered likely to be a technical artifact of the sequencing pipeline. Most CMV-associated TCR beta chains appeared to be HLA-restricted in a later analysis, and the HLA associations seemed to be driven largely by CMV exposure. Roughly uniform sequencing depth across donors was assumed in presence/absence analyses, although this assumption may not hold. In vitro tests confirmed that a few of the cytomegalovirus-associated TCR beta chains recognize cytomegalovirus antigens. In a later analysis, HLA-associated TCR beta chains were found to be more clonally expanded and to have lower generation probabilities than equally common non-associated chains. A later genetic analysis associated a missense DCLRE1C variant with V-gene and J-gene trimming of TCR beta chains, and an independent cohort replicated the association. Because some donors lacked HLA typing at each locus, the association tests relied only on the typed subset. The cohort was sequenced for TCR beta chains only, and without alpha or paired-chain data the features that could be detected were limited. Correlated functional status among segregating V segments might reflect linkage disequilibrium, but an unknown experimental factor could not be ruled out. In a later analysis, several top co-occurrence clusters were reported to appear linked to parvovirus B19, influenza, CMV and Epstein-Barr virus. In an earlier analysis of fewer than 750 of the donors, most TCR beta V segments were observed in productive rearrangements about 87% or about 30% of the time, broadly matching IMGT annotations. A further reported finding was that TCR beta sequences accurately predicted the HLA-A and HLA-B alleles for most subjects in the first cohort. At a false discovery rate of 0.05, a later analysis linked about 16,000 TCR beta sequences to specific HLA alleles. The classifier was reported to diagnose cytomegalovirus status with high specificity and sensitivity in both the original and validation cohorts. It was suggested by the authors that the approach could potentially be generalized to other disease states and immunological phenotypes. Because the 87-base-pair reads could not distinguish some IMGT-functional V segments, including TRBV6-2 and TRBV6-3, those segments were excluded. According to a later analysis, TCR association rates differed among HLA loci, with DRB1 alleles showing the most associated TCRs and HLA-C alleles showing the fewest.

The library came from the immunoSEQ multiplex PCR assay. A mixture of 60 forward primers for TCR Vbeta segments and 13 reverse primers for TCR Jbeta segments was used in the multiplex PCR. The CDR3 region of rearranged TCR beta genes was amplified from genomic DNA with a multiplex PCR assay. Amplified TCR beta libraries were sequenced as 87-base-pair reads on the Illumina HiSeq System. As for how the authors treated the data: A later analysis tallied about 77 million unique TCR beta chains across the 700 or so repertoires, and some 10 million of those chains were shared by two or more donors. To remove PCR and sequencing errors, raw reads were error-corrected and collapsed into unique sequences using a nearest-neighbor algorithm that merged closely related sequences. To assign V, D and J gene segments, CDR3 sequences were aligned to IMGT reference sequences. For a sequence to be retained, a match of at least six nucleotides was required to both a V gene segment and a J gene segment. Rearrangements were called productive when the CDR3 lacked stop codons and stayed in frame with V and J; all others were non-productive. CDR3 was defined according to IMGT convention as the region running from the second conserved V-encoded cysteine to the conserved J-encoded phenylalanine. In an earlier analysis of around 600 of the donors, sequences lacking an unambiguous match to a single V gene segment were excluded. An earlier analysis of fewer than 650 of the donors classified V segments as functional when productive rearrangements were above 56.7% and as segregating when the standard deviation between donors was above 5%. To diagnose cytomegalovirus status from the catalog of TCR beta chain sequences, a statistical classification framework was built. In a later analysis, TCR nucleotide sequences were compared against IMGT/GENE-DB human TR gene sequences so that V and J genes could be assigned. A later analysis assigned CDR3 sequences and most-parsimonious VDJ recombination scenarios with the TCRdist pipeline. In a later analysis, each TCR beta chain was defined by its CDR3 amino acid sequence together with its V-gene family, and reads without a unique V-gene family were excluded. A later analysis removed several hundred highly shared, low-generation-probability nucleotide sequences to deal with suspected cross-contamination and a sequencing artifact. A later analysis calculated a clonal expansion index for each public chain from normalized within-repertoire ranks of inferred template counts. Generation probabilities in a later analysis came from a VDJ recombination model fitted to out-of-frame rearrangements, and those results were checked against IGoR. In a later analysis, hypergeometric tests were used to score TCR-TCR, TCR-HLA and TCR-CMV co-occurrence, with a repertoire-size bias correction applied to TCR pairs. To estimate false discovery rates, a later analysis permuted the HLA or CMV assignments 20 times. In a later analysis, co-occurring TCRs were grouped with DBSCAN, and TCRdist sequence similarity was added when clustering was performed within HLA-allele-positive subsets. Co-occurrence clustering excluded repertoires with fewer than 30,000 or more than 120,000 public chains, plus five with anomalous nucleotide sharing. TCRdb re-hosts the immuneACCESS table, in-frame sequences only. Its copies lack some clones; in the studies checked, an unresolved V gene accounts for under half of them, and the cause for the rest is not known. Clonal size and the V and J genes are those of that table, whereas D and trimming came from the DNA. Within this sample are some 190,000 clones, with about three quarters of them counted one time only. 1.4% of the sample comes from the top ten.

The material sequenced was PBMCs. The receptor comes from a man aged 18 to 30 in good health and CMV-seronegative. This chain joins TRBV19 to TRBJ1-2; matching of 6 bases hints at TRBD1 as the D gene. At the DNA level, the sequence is TGTGCCACTAATGAGGGGGGGTATGGCTACACCTTC. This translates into CATNEGGYGYTF.